Following are 21 T cell receptor beta chains from one sample sequenced in a study of T cell responses to AZD1222 COVID-19 vaccine. Only in-frame clones appear in the TCRdb table, and some are missing; sequencing was by immunoSEQ multiplex PCR. The sample holds 77,000 or so clones; 92% are singletons and the top ten take approximately 7%. Material: peripheral blood, obtained on day 0 of MenACWY control vaccination. These receptors were taken from an adult in good health.

The J gene is TRBJ2-5, the V gene TRBV5-1, with 9 positions matching TRBD1. Germline V gene sequence: CDR1 SGHRS, CDR2 YFSETQ. CDR3 length: 16 residues. Unmatched junction bases numbered 12, after V lost 4 bases and J lost 5 bases. This chain's CDR3 is CASSPSGQGRPETQYF. In DNA form, the CDR3 reads TGCGCCAGCAGCCCGTCGGGACAGGGACGTCCGGAGACCCAGTACTTC.

The V call is TRBV7-9, the J call TRBJ2-5, with D perhaps being TRBD1 or TRBD2 (5 bases each). V shed 1 base and J shed 2 bases, with 11 bases lying between them. Germline lookup yields CDR1 SEHNR and CDR2 FQNEAQ (reference sequence). The CDR3 has 15 residues. The CDR3 bases are TGTGCCAGCAGCTTAGGCGGGCAGGGTCAAGAGACCCAGTACTTC. It encodes CASSLGGQGQETQYF. The whole variable domain, remainder taken from reference TRBV7-9 and TRBJ2-5, is DTGVSQNPRHKITKRGQNVTFRCDPISEHNRLYWYRQTLGQGPEFLTYFQNEAQLEKSRLLSDRFSAERPKGSFSTLEIQRTEQGDSAMYLCASSLGGQGQETQYFGPGTRLLVL.

The table lists this clone with a count of one. V and J are TRBV10-3 and TRBJ2-2; D perhaps matches TRBD2 (6 bases). V was pared by 6 bases and J by 1 base, with 18 bases between. CDR1 is ENHRY, CDR2 SYGVKD, per germline. This CDR3 has 17 residues. CDR3 bases: TGTGCCATCAGGGGGGGAGGCGGGACCCAGAACACCGGGGAGCTGTTTTTT. Its translation is CAIRGGGGTQNTGELFF.

The chain joins TRBV11-2 to TRBJ1-1; 7 bases line up with TRBD1. The CDR3 covers 15 residues. Trimming at V came to 5 bases and at J to 0 bases, leaving 6 bases not matched to a gene. Germline values: CDR1 SGHAT, CDR2 FQNNGV. The CDR3 coding sequence is TGTGCCAGCAGCAAAATACAGGGGATGAACACTGAAGCTTTCTTT. It specifies CASSKIQGMNTEAFF.

The rearrangement links TRBV9 to TRBJ2-7; perhaps TRBD1 as D (6 bases). Trimming took 4 bases from V and 5 from J, leaving 16 bases between them. The CDR3 is 14 amino acids. Germline V gives CDR1 SGDLS, CDR2 YYNGEE. The CDR3 DNA sequence: TGTGCCAGCAGCCCCCAGGTGGGGGCAGACGAGCAGTACTTC. Its translation: CASSPQVGADEQYF.

The chain links TRBV19 to TRBJ1-5, with D perhaps matching TRBD1 (6 bases). Trimming took 5 bases from V and 1 from J, leaving 15 bases between them. This CDR3 spans 16 amino acids. The germline CDR1 and CDR2 sequences are LNHDA and SQIVND (reference sequence). Written as DNA, the CDR3 is TGTGCCAGTAGTGGGGGCAGGGTCAGGAGCAATCAGCCCCAGCATTTT. Encoded protein: CASSGGRVRSNQPQHF. Together with reference TRBV19 and TRBJ1-5, the CDR3 gives the full variable domain: DGGITQSPKYLFRKEGQNVTLSCEQNLNHDAMYWYRQDPGQGLRLIYYSQIVNDFQKGDIAEGYSVSREKKESFPLTVTSAQKNPTAFYLCASSGGRVRSNQPQHFGDGTRLSIL.

The chain employs TRBV7-9 and TRBJ1-5; weak D call: TRBD1 (6 bases). Deletions cut 5 bases from V and 2 bases from J, with 10 bases between. Per germline, CDR1 SEHNR and CDR2 FQNEAQ (reference sequence). The CDR3 extends over 14 amino acids. This CDR3 reads CASSTGLGNQPQHF. The CDR3 nucleotides read TGTGCCAGCAGCACAGGGTTGGGCAATCAGCCCCAGCATTTT.

The V gene is TRBV7-2, the J gene TRBJ2-3; the D gene is possibly TRBD2 (6 bases). This CDR3 is built from 15 residues. V was trimmed by 3 bases and J by 1 base, leaving 11 bases between them. Germline lookup yields CDR1 SGHTA and CDR2 FQGNSA. CDR3 in amino acids: CASSFGGIRTDTQYF. The CDR3 DNA sequence: TGTGCCAGCAGCTTCGGCGGGATCCGCACAGATACGCAGTATTTT.

The chain joins TRBV6-5 to TRBJ2-7, with 12 nucleotides matching TRBD2. From germline, CDR1 is MNHEY and CDR2 SVGAGI. The CDR3 length is 15 residues. V was pared by 5 bases and J by 4 bases, with 6 bases of the junction left unmatched. The CDR3 DNA is TGTGCCAGCAGTCGCACTAGCGGGGGGCTATACGAGCAGTACTTC. Its translation: CASSRTSGGLYEQYF.

The rearrangement uses TRBV19 and TRBJ2-1; TRBD2 agrees at 15 bases. Germline V gene lookup returns CDR1 LNHDA and CDR2 SQIVND (reference sequence). The CDR3 totals 17 residues. J was trimmed by 1 base and V by 9 bases; bases with no gene match: 7. This chain's CDR3 is CASRTSGRAASYNEQFF. In nucleotides, the CDR3 is TGTGCCAGCCGGACTAGCGGGAGGGCCGCATCCTACAATGAGCAGTTCTTC.

The rearrangement uses TRBV19 and TRBJ2-7; 7 bases map to TRBD2. V lost 4 bases and J lost 5; bases outside the gene matches: 8. Germline CDR1 reads LNHDA; CDR2 reads SQIVND (reference sequence). This CDR3 contains 14 residues. Written as DNA, the CDR3 is TGTGCCAGTAGTACCTGGGGAGGGCTTGACGAGCAGTACTTC. This codes for CASSTWGGLDEQYF.

This sequence joins TRBV10-3 and TRBJ1-5; 7 nucleotides align to TRBD1. V gave up 4 bases and J gave up 1 base; unmatched junction bases: 4. The CDR3 extends over 15 amino acids. Germline lookup yields CDR1 ENHRY and CDR2 SYGVKD. The CDR3 region is CAISAGDSSNQPQHF. CDR3 nucleotide sequence: TGTGCCATCAGTGCAGGGGACAGCAGCAATCAGCCCCAGCATTTT.

V and J are TRBV24-1 and TRBJ2-5; D remains ambiguous. The germline CDR1 and CDR2 sequences are KGHDR and SFDVKD. The V end lost 1 base, the J end lost 0 bases, and 5 bases lay between the germline ends. The length of the CDR3 is 14 residues. The CDR3 nucleotides are TGTGCCACCAGTGATTTTGAACACCAAGAGACCCAGTACTTC. It codes for CATSDFEHQETQYF.

The rearrangement links TRBV7-2 to TRBJ2-3, with 11 positions matching TRBD2. Looked up from germline, CDR1 is SGHTA and CDR2 is FQGNSA. This CDR3 spans 18 amino acids. Unmatched junction bases numbered 9, after V lost 0 bases and J lost 4 bases. CDR3 DNA sequence: TGTGCCAGCAGCTTAGCTAGCGGGAGGGCAAACTGGGCAGATACGCAGTATTTT. Translating it yields CASSLASGRANWADTQYF.

The V and J genes are TRBV19 and TRBJ1-5; D unclear. V lost 4 bases and J lost 0, with 7 bases in between. This CDR3 region has 14 residues. The V gene's germline CDR1 is LNHDA and CDR2 SQIVND (reference sequence). CDR3 in DNA: TGTGCCAGTAGTACGATATCTAGCAATCAGCCCCAGCATTTT. Its protein product is CASSTISSNQPQHF.

The V gene is TRBV5-6, the J gene TRBJ1-6, with 11 positions matching TRBD1. The germline gives CDR1 SGHDT, CDR2 YYEEEE. V was clipped by 4 bases and J by 8 bases; unmatched bases: 8. The CDR3 length is 16 residues. CDR3 in DNA: TGTGCCAGCAGCCGAGGGACAGGGGGGAAGCATTCACCCCTCCACTTT. It translates to CASSRGTGGKHSPLHF.

The chain employs TRBV29-1 and TRBJ2-5; 7 bases match TRBD2. Germline trimming cut 1 base from V and 2 bases from J; bases unmatched to any gene: 10. This CDR3 has 16 amino acids. CDR1 and CDR2 from the germline V gene are SQVTM and ANQGSEA. In DNA form, the CDR3 reads TGCAGCGTTGAAGGGAACAAGGGACTAACGCAAGAGACCCAGTACTTC. Its translation: CSVEGNKGLTQETQYF.

The chain has TRBV6-5 and TRBJ1-2, with D possibly matching TRBD1 (6 bases). Trimming removed 11 bases at V and 3 bases at J, with 16 bases between. CDR1 is MNHEY and CDR2 is SVGAGI in the germline V gene. This CDR3 has 13 residues. This chain's CDR3 is CAGLHRADYGYTF. The CDR3 DNA follows: TGTGCCGGGCTTCACAGGGCCGACTATGGCTACACCTTC.

DNA of the CDR3: TGTGCCAGCTCACCAAATAACTACGAGCAGTACTTC. Protein product: CASSPNNYEQYF. The chain has TRBV18 and TRBJ2-7; D ambiguous. This CDR3 contains 12 residues. Germline lookup yields CDR1 KGHSH and CDR2 LQKENI. The V and J ends lost 2 bases and 3 bases respectively, with 5 bases between them.

The chain carries TRBV9 and TRBJ2-7, with 8 nucleotides matching TRBD1. CDR1 and CDR2 from the germline V gene are SGDLS and YYNGEE. The CDR3 runs 15 residues. V dropped 4 bases and J dropped 4; count of bases not matched to a gene: 10. CDR3 residues: CASSPLATGVYEQYF. DNA of the CDR3: TGTGCCAGCAGCCCCCTAGCGACAGGGGTTTACGAGCAGTACTTC.

The CDR3 loop is CASSLAGSNQPQHF. DNA for the CDR3: TGTGCCAGCAGCTTAGCAGGTAGCAATCAGCCCCAGCATTTT. The chain joins TRBV7-9 to TRBJ1-5; D ambiguous. The CDR3 has 14 amino acids. With 0 bases removed from V and 0 bases from J, the gap between germline ends came to 3 bases. CDR1 SEHNR and CDR2 FQNEAQ come from the germline V gene (reference sequence). Complete variable domain (other parts from reference TRBV7-9 and TRBJ1-5): DTGVSQNPRHKITKRGQNVTFRCDPISEHNRLYWYRQTLGQGPEFLTYFQNEAQLEKSRLLSDRFSAERPKGSFSTLEIQRTEQGDSAMYLCASSLAGSNQPQHFGDGTRLSIL.